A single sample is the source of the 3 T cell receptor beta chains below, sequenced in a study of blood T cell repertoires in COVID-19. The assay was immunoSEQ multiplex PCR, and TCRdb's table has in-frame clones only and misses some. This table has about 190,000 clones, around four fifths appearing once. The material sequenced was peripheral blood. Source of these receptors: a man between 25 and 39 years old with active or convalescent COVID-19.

CDR3 protein: CASSPMDKVTSPLHF. The CDR3 nucleotides read TGCGCCAGCAGTCCCATGGACAAGGTTACCTCACCCCTCCACTTT. The genes are TRBV23-1 and TRBJ1-6; tentative D call: TRBD1 (5 bases). Being an ORF, TRBV23-1 has a function that is uncertain. Deletions cut 4 bases from V and 10 bases from J, with 17 bases between. CDR3 length equals 15 residues.

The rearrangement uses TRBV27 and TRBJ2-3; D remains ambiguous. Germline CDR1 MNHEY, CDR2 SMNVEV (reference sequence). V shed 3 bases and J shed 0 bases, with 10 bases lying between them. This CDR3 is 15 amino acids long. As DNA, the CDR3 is TGTGCCAGCAGTTTGTCCCGAGAGAGCACAGATACGCAGTATTTT. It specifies CASSLSRESTDTQYF.

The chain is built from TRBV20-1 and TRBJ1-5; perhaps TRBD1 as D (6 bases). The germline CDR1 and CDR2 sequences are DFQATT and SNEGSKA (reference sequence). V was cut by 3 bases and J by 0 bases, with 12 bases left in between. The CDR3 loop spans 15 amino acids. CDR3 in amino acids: CSASNQGNSNQPQHF. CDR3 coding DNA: TGCAGTGCTAGTAATCAGGGGAATAGCAATCAGCCCCAGCATTTT.